These T cell receptor beta chains were read from a single sample in a study of patients and donors after allogeneic stem cell transplantation. One entry per CDR3 protein results from TCRdb running MiXCR on the RT-PCR reads. This repertoire shows roughly 940,000 distinct CDR3 sequences, more than 15% found once; its top ten account for around 6%. Sequenced sample: blood, either unsorted or a sorted T cell fraction (not recorded which). Source of these receptors: a human donor who was either an allogeneic HSCT recipient or a stem cell or donor lymphocyte infusion donor (not recorded which). It is not recorded whose cells these are; they may come from a transplant donor. The CDR3 runs from the conserved cysteine through the conserved F or W. Each record gives: V gene, J gene, D gene, clone size, CDR3 length, CDR3 DNA, CDR3 protein. The D gene is left open where the match is weak. Expanded clones are given a class, and other clones once, few, many or no size at all.

V gene: TRBV5-1
J gene: TRBJ2-1
D gene: TRBD2
clone size: .
CDR3 length: 16
CDR3 DNA: TGCGCCAGCAGCTCCGGGACTAGCGGGAGGGTGGATGAGCAGTTCTTC
CDR3 protein: CASSSGTSGRVDEQFF

V gene: TRBV6-5
J gene: TRBJ2-7
D gene: .
clone size: few
CDR3 length: 16
CDR3 DNA: TGTGCCAGCAGTTACATAAGGCTAGAAAGAACGGGGGAGCAGTACTTC
CDR3 protein: CASSYIRLERTGEQYF

V gene: TRBV12-3/TRBV12-4
J gene: TRBJ2-5
D gene: TRBD1
clone size: many
CDR3 length: 13
CDR3 DNA: TGTGCCAGCATTTTAAGACAGGGGGGGACCCAGTACTTC
CDR3 protein: CASILRQGGTQYF

V gene: TRBV6-5
J gene: TRBJ1-1
D gene: .
clone size: many
CDR3 length: 11
CDR3 DNA: TGTGCCAGCAGCACCCCAACCTCAGCTTTCTTT
CDR3 protein: CASSTPTSAFF

V gene: TRBV12-3/TRBV12-4
J gene: TRBJ1-1
D gene: .
clone size: .
CDR3 length: 11
CDR3 DNA: TGTGCCAGCAGTTGGGGATTTGAAGCTTTCTTT
CDR3 protein: CASSWGFEAFF

V gene: TRBV7-2
J gene: TRBJ2-1
D gene: .
clone size: .
CDR3 length: 10
CDR3 DNA: TGTGCCAGCGGACTAAATGAGCAGTTCTTC
CDR3 protein: CASGLNEQFF

V gene: TRBV6-1
J gene: TRBJ2-2
D gene: .
clone size: .
CDR3 length: 15
CDR3 DNA: TGTGCCAGCAGGCAGGACTCGCGGGACACCGGGGAGCTGTTTTTT
CDR3 protein: CASRQDSRDTGELFF

V gene: TRBV29-1
J gene: TRBJ1-4
D gene: .
clone size: few
CDR3 length: 15
CDR3 DNA: TGCAGCGTTGAAGATCGGGTCTCAACTAATGAAAAACTGTTTTTT
CDR3 protein: CSVEDRVSTNEKLFF

V gene: TRBV4-1
J gene: TRBJ2-2
D gene: .
clone size: .
CDR3 length: 15
CDR3 DNA: TGCGCCAGCAGCCCCAGGACGATGAACACCGGGGAGCTGTTTTTT
CDR3 protein: CASSPRTMNTGELFF

V gene: TRBV25-1
J gene: TRBJ2-1
D gene: .
clone size: .
CDR3 length: 15
CDR3 DNA: TGTGCCAGCAGCGATCCGGGGAGCTCCTACAATGAGCAGTTCTTC
CDR3 protein: CASSDPGSSYNEQFF

V gene: TRBV6-4
J gene: TRBJ2-3
D gene: TRBD2
clone size: once
CDR3 length: 16
CDR3 DNA: TGTGCCAGCAGTGACTCGAGCGGGGGGGCAGGGGATACGCAGTATTTT
CDR3 protein: CASSDSSGGAGDTQYF

V gene: TRBV7-9
J gene: TRBJ2-7
D gene: TRBD2
clone size: few
CDR3 length: 17
CDR3 DNA: TGTGCCAGCAGCGGCGATCTAGCGGGAGGGCCACCGTACGAGCAGTACTTC
CDR3 protein: CASSGDLAGGPPYEQYF

V gene: TRBV10-3
J gene: TRBJ2-3
D gene: .
clone size: .
CDR3 length: 14
CDR3 DNA: TGTGCCATCAGTGAGTCGATTGTTCCAGATACGCAGTATTTT
CDR3 protein: CAISESIVPDTQYF

V gene: TRBV15
J gene: TRBJ1-1
D gene: .
clone size: few
CDR3 length: 13
CDR3 DNA: TGTGCCACCAGCAGAGGGGAGGGGACTGAAGCTTTCTTT
CDR3 protein: CATSRGEGTEAFF

V gene: TRBV9
J gene: TRBJ1-5
D gene: .
clone size: .
CDR3 length: 15
CDR3 DNA: TGTGCCAGCAGCGTAGGAGTAAATAGCAATCAGCCCCAGCATTTT
CDR3 protein: CASSVGVNSNQPQHF

V gene: TRBV7-6
J gene: TRBJ2-3
D gene: .
clone size: .
CDR3 length: 14
CDR3 DNA: TGTGCCAGCAGCGCATTCAGGGGACCAGATACGCAGTATTTT
CDR3 protein: CASSAFRGPDTQYF

V gene: TRBV14
J gene: TRBJ2-1
D gene: .
clone size: few
CDR3 length: 12
CDR3 DNA: TGTGCCAGCAGCCAAGATTTTAACTCGCAGTTCTTC
CDR3 protein: CASSQDFNSQFF

V gene: TRBV25-1
J gene: TRBJ2-7
D gene: .
clone size: .
CDR3 length: 12
CDR3 DNA: TGTGCCAGCGGATGGACCCCCTACGAGCAGTACTTC
CDR3 protein: CASGWTPYEQYF

V gene: TRBV6-5
J gene: TRBJ1-1
D gene: .
clone size: few
CDR3 length: 14
CDR3 DNA: TGTGCCAGCAGTTACGGGCACATGAACACTGAAGCTTTCTTT
CDR3 protein: CASSYGHMNTEAFF

V gene: TRBV6-1
J gene: TRBJ2-2
D gene: TRBD2
clone size: .
CDR3 length: 18
CDR3 DNA: TGTGCCAGCAGTGCCAGACTAGCGGGAGACGTCGCCACCGGGGAGCTGTTTTTT
CDR3 protein: CASSARLAGDVATGELFF

V gene: TRBV11-2
J gene: TRBJ1-2
D gene: .
clone size: few
CDR3 length: 13
CDR3 DNA: TGTGCCAGCAGCCTCACCAACCCAGGTGGCTACACCTTC
CDR3 protein: CASSLTNPGGYTF

V gene: TRBV5-1
J gene: TRBJ2-1
D gene: .
clone size: many
CDR3 length: 15
CDR3 DNA: TGCGCCAGCAGCTTGGCCCCTAGATCCTACAATGAGCAGTTCTTC
CDR3 protein: CASSLAPRSYNEQFF